This is a list of T cell receptor beta chains from one sample in a study of OX40 agonist ivuxolimab in advanced cancers. Profiled with immunoSEQ multiplex PCR; TCRdb holds only in-frame clones, not every one. This sample yields 77,000 or so clones, of which about 90% are seen a single time; about 1.7% belongs to the top ten. The sample consisted of CD4+ or CD8+ T cells sorted from blood, taken in a trial of the OX40 agonist ivuxolimab. These receptors all come from an adult with an advanced solid tumor such as melanoma, head and neck, liver or kidney cancer. Both conserved end residues are part of each CDR3. A D gene is named only where the DNA matches it firmly. Clone size is not always given. Where it is, it says once, few, many or a class for expanded clones.

>.|TRBJ2-3|.|TRBV7-9
TGTGCCAGCAGCTCGTTCGGCACAGATACGCAGTATTTT
CASSSFGTDTQYF
>once|TRBJ1-1|.|TRBV23-1
TGCGCCAGCAGTCAATCGTGGGAGTGGGGAATTGACACTGAAGCTTTCTTT
CASSQSWEWGIDTEAFF
>.|TRBJ2-5|.|TRBV6-5
TGTGCCAGCAGGGGGGGTGGAGAGACCCAGTACTTC
CASRGGGETQYF
>.|TRBJ1-2|.|TRBV4-3
TGCGCCAGCAGCCAGGGACTTGACTATGGCTACACCTTC
CASSQGLDYGYTF
>.|TRBJ2-2|.|TRBV19
TGTGCCAGTAATCGACAGAACACCGGGGAGCTGTTTTTT
CASNRQNTGELFF
>.|TRBJ2-1|.|TRBV7-3
TGTGCCAGCAGCCCCAGCGGGGACAGCTCCTACAATGAGCAGTTCTTC
CASSPSGDSSYNEQFF
>.|TRBJ1-1|.|TRBV2
TGTGCCAGCAGTCAGAGACTTCCTGAAGCTTTCTTT
CASSQRLPEAFF
>.|TRBJ2-3|.|TRBV11-3
TGTGCCAGCAGCTCCGCAGGGGCCTCCCTCACAGATACGCAGTATTTT
CASSSAGASLTDTQYF
>.|TRBJ1-1|.|TRBV9
TGTGCCAGCAGCGTAGTTACCGGCGGCCCCACTGAAGCTTTCTTT
CASSVVTGGPTEAFF
>.|TRBJ2-2|TRBD1|TRBV5-1
TGCGCCAGCAGTCAGCGGACAGGCCGCACCGGGGAGCTGTTTTTT
CASSQRTGRTGELFF
>few|TRBJ1-1|.|TRBV2
TGTGCCAGCAGTGAAACATGGGGCACTGAAGCTTTCTTT
CASSETWGTEAFF
>.|TRBJ2-3|.|TRBV5-1
TGCGCCAGCAGCTCCCTCGACCTTCCAGGCACAGATACGCAGTATTTT
CASSSLDLPGTDTQYF
>.|TRBJ2-7|.|TRBV4-1
TGCGCCAGCAGATTTGACAGCTACTCCTACGAGCAGTACTTC
CASRFDSYSYEQYF
>.|TRBJ2-7|TRBD2|TRBV6-6
TGTGCCAGCAGTCAGACTAGCGGGGGAACCTACGAGCAGTACTTC
CASSQTSGGTYEQYF
>.|TRBJ2-7|TRBD2|TRBV5-1
TGCGCCAGCAGCTTGGCAGGACTAGATTACGAGCAGTACTTC
CASSLAGLDYEQYF
>.|TRBJ1-3|TRBD1|TRBV9
TGTGCCAGCAGCGCACAGGGGGCAGAAAACACCATATATTTT
CASSAQGAENTIYF
>.|TRBJ2-7|.|TRBV7-2
TGTGCCAGCAGCCTAGGAGGGCAGACCTACGAGCAGTACTTC
CASSLGGQTYEQYF
>.|TRBJ1-2|TRBD1|TRBV27
TGTGCCAGCAGTTCACCACGGACAGGGAACTATGGCTACACCTTC
CASSSPRTGNYGYTF
>.|TRBJ2-7|TRBD2|TRBV6-5
TGTGCCAGCAGTTTGAGTAGCGGGAGGTGGTCCTACGAGCAGTACTTC
CASSLSSGRWSYEQYF
>.|TRBJ2-1|.|TRBV6-6
TGTGCCAGCAGTTGGATGGGGCGGGGGCGGAATGAGCAGTTCTTC
CASSWMGRGRNEQFF
>once|TRBJ2-3|.|TRBV6-5
TGTGCCAGCAGTTACTGGGGGTCTCGCACAGATACGCAGTATTTT
CASSYWGSRTDTQYF
>few|TRBJ2-7|.|TRBV18
TGTGCCAGCTCATCGGGACACTACGAGCAGTACTTC
CASSSGHYEQYF
>.|TRBJ2-2|.|TRBV10-3
TGTGCCATCAGCCAGCCGAACACCGGGGAGCTGTTTTTT
CAISQPNTGELFF
>.|TRBJ2-3|TRBD1|TRBV5-1
TGCGCCAGCAGCTTGGGACAGGGGAGCACAGATACGCAGTATTTT
CASSLGQGSTDTQYF
>few|TRBJ1-1|.|TRBV15
TGTGCCACCAGCAGGATTTTTGGTCAAAACACTGAAGCTTTCTTT
CATSRIFGQNTEAFF
>.|TRBJ2-3|.|TRBV10-1
TGCGCCAGCAGTGAGTCGGGCCCTGAAGGAGCAGATACGCAGTATTTT
CASSESGPEGADTQYF
>.|TRBJ1-6|.|TRBV28
TGTGCCAGCAGTTTGAGGGTTAGATTCTCCCCCCTCCACTTT
CASSLRVRFSPLHF
>few|TRBJ2-7|.|TRBV4-2
TGTGCCAGCAGCCGGACAGTGTACAGCGGGGTTACCTACGAGCAGTACTTC
CASSRTVYSGVTYEQYF
>once|TRBJ2-7|.|TRBV11-2
TGTGCCAGCAGCTTAGCAGGGACCGCACCCTACGAGCAGTACTTC
CASSLAGTAPYEQYF
>.|TRBJ2-1|TRBD1|TRBV29-1
TGCAGCGTTGAAGGTCGAGGGGACAGGGGCCCCTACAATGAGCAGTTCTTC
CSVEGRGDRGPYNEQFF
>.|TRBJ2-7|.|TRBV6-1
TGTGCCAGCAGTGCCTCTATCGGCTACGAGCAGTACTTC
CASSASIGYEQYF
>.|TRBJ1-2|.|TRBV18
TGTGCCAGCTCACCACCATCACTGACTTCTTATGGCTACACCTTC
CASSPPSLTSYGYTF
>once|TRBJ2-7|TRBD1|TRBV28
TGTGCCAGCAGTCCGGGACAGGAAATCTCCTACGAGCAGTACTTC
CASSPGQEISYEQYF
>.|TRBJ2-3|TRBD2|TRBV28
TGTGCCAGCAGTTTTCGAGCGGGACTCACAGATACGCAGTATTTT
CASSFRAGLTDTQYF
>.|TRBJ2-7|TRBD1|TRBV6-5
TGTGCCAGCAGCGGGACAGGGTTTTTCTACGAGCAGTACTTC
CASSGTGFFYEQYF
>.|TRBJ2-7|TRBD1|TRBV28
TGTGCCAGCAGCACGGGACAGACCTACGAGCAGTACTTC
CASSTGQTYEQYF
>.|TRBJ2-3|.|TRBV7-2
TGTGCCAGCAGCGAGGATACGCGGAATACGCAGTATTTT
CASSEDTRNTQYF
>few|TRBJ1-1|TRBD1|TRBV30
TGTGCCTGGGCTCTTCGGGACAGGGCGAACACTGAAGCTTTCTTT
CAWALRDRANTEAFF
>.|TRBJ2-5|TRBD1|TRBV6-6
TGTGCCAGCAGTTGGGGACAGGCCCAAGAGACCCAGTACTTC
CASSWGQAQETQYF
>once|TRBJ2-5|TRBD2|TRBV9
TGTGCCAGCAGCCTGACTAGCGGGAGGGCAGAGACCCAGTACTTC
CASSLTSGRAETQYF